Each of the 15 T cell receptor beta chains below was sequenced from the same sample in a study of tumor-infiltrating lymphocytes in primary liver carcinoma. A primer matching the constant region was used to make TCR beta cDNA from approximately 0.45 ug of total RNA. ARM-PCR, slightly modified, supplied the TCR beta libraries through three nested multiplex PCR rounds. Two initial PCR rounds of about 9 cycles each paired TRBV1-TRBV30 forward primers with a C-beta reverse primer. TCRdb re-derived calls from the multiplex PCR reads in MiXCR, one entry per CDR3 protein. The sample comprises hundreds of thousands of distinct CDR3 sequences, 60% to 80% of which are singletons, and roughly 9% rests with the top ten. Germline DNA was extracted too, while blood RNA derived from unsorted whole blood. The specimen sequenced was peripheral blood. The receptor set was obtained from a man between 40 and 49 years old with primary liver carcinoma and hepatitis B virus infection.

V is TRBV5-1 and J is TRBJ2-3, with D possibly being TRBD2 (5 bases). CDR3 length: 14 amino acids. V was shortened by 3 bases and J by 4 bases, with 12 bases between the two germline ends. CDR1 and CDR2 (germline): SGHRS, YFSETQ. The DNA of the CDR3 is TGCGCCAGCAGCTCAATGACGGGATCAGATACGCAGTATTTT. Translating it yields CASSSMTGSDTQYF.

The chain combines TRBV28 with TRBJ2-7; the D call may be TRBD1 or TRBD2 (5 bases each). Germline V gene data show CDR1 as MDHEN and CDR2 as SYDVKM. CDR3 size: 12 residues. V lost 8 bases, J lost 6 bases, and 14 bases lay in between. CDR3 DNA sequence: TGTGCCAGCGGGGTCGGGGACCTCGAGCAGTACTTC. Amino acid sequence: CASGVGDLEQYF.

The chain links TRBV12-5 to TRBJ2-1; D unclear. Trimming pared 6 bases from V and 8 bases from J, leaving 11 bases between. The CDR3 is made up of 12 amino acids. The germline V gene has CDR1 LGHNT and CDR2 FRNRAP. CDR3: CASGDGPDEQFF. CDR3 DNA sequence: TGTGCTAGTGGGGACGGACCCGATGAGCAGTTCTTC. The variable domain in full, completed from reference TRBV12-5 and TRBJ2-1, reads DARVTQTPRHKVTEMGQEVTMRCQPILGHNTVFWYRQTMMQGLELLAYFRNRAPLDDSGMPKDRFSAEMPDATLATLKIQPSEPRDSAVYFCASGDGPDEQFFGPGTRLTVL.

Remarks on this clonotype: In this CDR3 the conserved last residue, phenylalanine or tryptophan, is missing, so a read error is likely. The chain carries TRBV29-1 and TRBJ2-7; the D gene is possibly TRBD1 (6 bases). Germline V lookup: CDR1 SQVTM, CDR2 ANQGSEA. This CDR3 contains 13 residues. CDR3 sequence reads: CSVARGLSYKQYS. The CDR3 nucleotides read TGCAGTGTTGCCAGGGGTCTATCCTACAAGCAGTACTCC.

On this clonotype itself: Mismatch with germline at one junction end may stem from a read error. The chain uses TRBV28 and TRBJ2-4, with D possibly being TRBD2 (6 bases). This CDR3 region has 13 residues. Germline V CDR1 and CDR2: MDHEN, SYDVKM. DNA for the CDR3: TGTGCCATCAGTTTAGAAGGGGAGGACATTCAGTACTTC. Protein sequence: CAISLEGEDIQYF.

This clonotype was observed many times. V usage is TRBV6-1 and J usage is TRBJ1-6; TRBD1 matches at 8 bases. Trimming at V came to 6 bases and at J to 9 bases, leaving 7 bases not matched to a gene. There are 14 residues in the CDR3. CDR1 is MNHNS and CDR2 is SASEGT in the germline V gene. CDR3 protein: CASRATGVGSPLHF. The CDR3 DNA reads TGTGCCAGCAGAGCGACAGGGGTGGGTTCACCCCTCCACTTT.

The chain recombines TRBV12-3 or TRBV12-4 with TRBJ2-3, with a tentative D call TRBD1 (6 bases). The CDR3 has 15 residues. Trimming shortened V by 8 bases and J by 4 bases, and 19 bases separated the two germline ends. The CDR3 coding sequence is TGTGCCAGCGGGGGCCAAACAGGGATACCAGATACGCAGTATTTT. It encodes CASGGQTGIPDTQYF.

The V call is TRBV6-5, the J call TRBJ2-7, with a possible D match to TRBD1 (6 bases). Trimming removed 2 bases from V and 2 bases from J, with 19 bases in between. The germline V gene has CDR1 MNHEY and CDR2 SVGAGI. CDR3 size: 17 residues. CDR3 coding DNA: TGTGCCAGCAGTTACCCTTTCGCCACAGGGTCTACCTACGAGCAGTACTTC. Translation: CASSYPFATGSTYEQYF.

In its sample, this clonotype was seen a few times. The rearrangement joins TRBV28 to TRBJ2-3; 7 positions agree with TRBD1. The length of the CDR3 is 15 residues. Germline V gives CDR1 MDHEN, CDR2 SYDVKM. The V and J ends lost 4 bases and 7 bases, in that order; junction bases with no gene match: 11. The CDR3 reads CASSSTGLGGHTQYF. CDR3 in DNA: TGTGCCAGCAGTTCCACGGGGCTAGGGGGCCATACGCAGTATTTT.

This clonotype was seen many times. The chain carries TRBV6-5 and TRBJ1-6; D remains ambiguous. This CDR3 has 16 amino acids. V lost 6 bases and J lost 0, with 12 bases in between. CDR1 is MNHEY, CDR2 SVGAGI, per germline. In nucleotides, the CDR3 is TGTGCCAGCAGATCCCGTACGAGCTCCTATAATTCACCCCTCCACTTT. It codes for CASRSRTSSYNSPLHF.

This chain links TRBV12-3 or TRBV12-4 with TRBJ1-3; D gene uncertain. CDR3 size: 10 residues. The V gene lost 8 bases and the J gene lost 7 bases, with 6 bases spanning the gap. For the CDR3, the DNA is TGTGCCAGCTCGGCGAACACCATATATTTT. Its protein product is CASSANTIYF.

Turning to this clonotype: This may be a read error: a much more frequent sequence differs by one nucleotide. V is TRBV6-1 and J is TRBJ1-1, with D perhaps TRBD1 (5 bases). The CDR3 spans 14 residues. Germline CDR1 and CDR2: MNHNS and SASEGT. Written as DNA, the CDR3 is TGTGCCAGCAGTGAAAGGGGAAGGAGCACTGATGCTTTCTTT. Translating it yields CASSERGRSTDAFF.

Of note for this clonotype: A read error may explain this, as a much larger clone is one base away. The V and J genes are TRBV10-3 and TRBJ2-1, with TRBD1 matching over 7 bases. This CDR3 spans 15 amino acids. Per germline, CDR1 ENHRY and CDR2 SYGVKD. The CDR3 reads CASSENRGSYNEQFF. The CDR3 DNA follows: TGTGCCAGCAGTGAGAACAGGGGTTCCTACAATGAGCAGTTCTTC.

CDR3 DNA sequence: TGTGCAGGCAGCCTCCAAGCGGAATCCTACAATGAGCAGTTCTTC. Amino acids: CAGSLQAESYNEQFF. This chain links TRBV11-2 with TRBJ2-1; the D gene is possibly TRBD2 (5 bases). The germline V gene has CDR1 SGHAT and CDR2 FQNNGV. This CDR3 comprises 15 residues.

This clonotype has at least ten counts. The chain combines TRBV29-1 with TRBJ2-3; 11 bases align to TRBD2. This CDR3 region has 16 residues. Germline V CDR1 and CDR2: SQVTM, ANQGSEA. Trimming cost V 5 bases and J 0 bases; bases outside gene matches: 7. This chain's CDR3 is CSVRGTSGSSTDTQYF. CDR3 nucleotides: TGCAGCGTTCGCGGGACTAGCGGATCTAGCACAGATACGCAGTATTTT.